This TCR beta chain comes out of a study of technical replicates of blood from several donors. V gave up 3 bases and J gave up 7 bases; unmatched junction bases: 6. The CDR3 spans 14 residues. From germline, CDR1 is GTSNPN and CDR2 SVGIG (reference sequence). TCRdb's copy holds only in-frame clones and misses some; the assay was immunoSEQ multiplex PCR. The sample lists tens of thousands of clones, 95% to 98% occurring once. In its sample, this clone was seen once. The specimen sequenced was T cells isolated from PBMCs. J is TRBJ2-2 and V is TRBV30, with TRBD1 matching over 9 bases. This sequence originates from a human donor in good health. In DNA form, the CDR3 reads TGTGCCTGGAGGAGCACAGGGGGCATCGGGGAGCTGTTTTTT. This encodes CAWRSTGGIGELFF.